These T cell receptor beta chains were read from a single sample in a study of blood T cell repertoires in COVID-19. The method was immunoSEQ multiplex PCR; TCRdb's version includes in-frame clones alone and lacks a portion of them. Of about 170,000 clones listed, around 74% were seen once; the top ten hold 2.5% to 3.5%. The source material was peripheral blood. Source of these receptors: a woman aged 80 or over with acute or convalescent COVID-19. CDR3s leave out the opening cysteine and the closing phenylalanine or tryptophan.

CDR3 | J | V
SASRDT | TRBJ1-2 | TRBV20-1
AISEQGDTEAF | TRBJ1-1 | TRBV10-3
ASSSTGLAGGNEQF | TRBJ2-1 | TRBV5-1
ATSLGLGSGANVLT | TRBJ2-6 | TRBV15
ASSLEYGVYYEQY | TRBJ2-7 | TRBV27
ASSGLREWRNTIY | TRBJ1-3 | TRBV28
ASSVLYEQY | TRBJ2-7 | TRBV2
ASSSVNSPLH | TRBJ1-6 | TRBV28
ASSELGEPYEQY | TRBJ2-7 | TRBV6-1
ASSSSPANTGELF | TRBJ2-2 | TRBV19
ASSLALNQPQH | TRBJ1-5 | TRBV12-3/TRBV12-4
ASSEQGDSPLH | TRBJ1-6 | TRBV7-8
ASSLQKYNSPLH | TRBJ1-6 | TRBV5-1
ASNTGQGNEQY | TRBJ2-7 | TRBV5-8
ASSYAGAHTDTQY | TRBJ2-3 | TRBV6-5
AWTQGAGTGQPQH | TRBJ1-5 | TRBV30
ASSYSPGVDEQY | TRBJ2-7 | TRBV6-2/TRBV6-3
ASSMDFTNEKLF | TRBJ1-4 | TRBV2
ASSSVPSNTGELF | TRBJ2-2 | TRBV25-1
AWSTGAATSYEQY | TRBJ2-7 | TRBV30
ASGPAGGFGANVLT | TRBJ2-6 | TRBV19
ASSQQPGSNNSPLH | TRBJ1-6 | TRBV4-2
ASGSGRGSYNEQF | TRBJ2-1 | TRBV5-1
ASKKQGASYEQY | TRBJ2-7 | TRBV2
ASSLVVGAGSMNTEAF | TRBJ1-1 | TRBV7-8
ASSRGTSGNADTQY | TRBJ2-3 | TRBV5-1
ASSLTGTQETQY | TRBJ2-5 | TRBV7-9
ASSYDTPGDSEKLF | TRBJ1-4 | TRBV5-1
ASSHGQNSPLH | TRBJ1-6 | TRBV13
ASSLSMSSSYNEQF | TRBJ2-1 | TRBV27
ASSQGVASEYNEQF | TRBJ2-1 | TRBV4-1
ASRSQGDGELF | TRBJ2-2 | TRBV7-9
ASSEQGKTEAF | TRBJ1-1 | TRBV28
ASSLAGAYNEQF | TRBJ2-1 | TRBV11-1
ASSLKPGIGTGELF | TRBJ2-2 | TRBV5-4
ASSRPWDGGYEQY | TRBJ2-7 | TRBV28
ASSQGQDYGYT | TRBJ1-2 | TRBV3-1/TRBV3-2
ASSFNYRDEQF | TRBJ2-1 | TRBV12-3/TRBV12-4
ASSKSPYPGLENDTQY | TRBJ2-3 | TRBV21-1
ASSPGQGAKNEQF | TRBJ2-1 | TRBV7-9
ASSLEGVWTQY | TRBJ2-5 | TRBV7-8